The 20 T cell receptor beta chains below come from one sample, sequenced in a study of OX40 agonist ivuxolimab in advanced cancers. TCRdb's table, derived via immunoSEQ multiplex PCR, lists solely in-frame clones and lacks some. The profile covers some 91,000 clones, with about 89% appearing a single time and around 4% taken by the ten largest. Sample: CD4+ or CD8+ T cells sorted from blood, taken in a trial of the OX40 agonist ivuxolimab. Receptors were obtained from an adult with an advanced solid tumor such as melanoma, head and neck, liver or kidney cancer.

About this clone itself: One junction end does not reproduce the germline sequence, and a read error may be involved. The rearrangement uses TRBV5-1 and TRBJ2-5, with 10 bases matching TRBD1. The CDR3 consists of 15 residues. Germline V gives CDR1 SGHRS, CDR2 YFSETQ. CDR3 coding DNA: TGCGCCAGCAGCTTGGGGACAGGGGGAGGAGAGACCCGGTACTTC. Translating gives CASSLGTGGGETRYF.

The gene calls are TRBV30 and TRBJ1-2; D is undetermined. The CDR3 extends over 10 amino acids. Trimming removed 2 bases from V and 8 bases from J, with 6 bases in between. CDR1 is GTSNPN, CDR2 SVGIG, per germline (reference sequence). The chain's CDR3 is CAWSKTGYTF. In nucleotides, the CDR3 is TGTGCCTGGAGTAAGACAGGCTACACCTTC.

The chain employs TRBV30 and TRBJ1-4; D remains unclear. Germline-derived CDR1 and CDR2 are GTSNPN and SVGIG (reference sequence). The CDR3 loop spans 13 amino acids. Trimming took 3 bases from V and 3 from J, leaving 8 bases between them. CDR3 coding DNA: TGTGCCTGGAGGGGAGGACCTAATGAAAAACTGTTTTTT. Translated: CAWRGGPNEKLFF. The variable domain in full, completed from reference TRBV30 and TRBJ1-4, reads SQTIHQWPATLVQPVGSPLSLECTVEGTSNPNLYWYRQAAGRGLQLLFYSVGIGQISSEVPQNLSASRPQDRQFILSSKKLLLSDSGFYLCAWRGGPNEKLFFGSGTQLSVL.

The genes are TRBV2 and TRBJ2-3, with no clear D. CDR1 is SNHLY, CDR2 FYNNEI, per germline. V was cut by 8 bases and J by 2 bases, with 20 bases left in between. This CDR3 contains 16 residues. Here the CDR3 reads CASVAVDLPPTDTQYF. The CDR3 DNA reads TGTGCCAGCGTGGCGGTGGACCTCCCTCCCACAGATACGCAGTATTTT.

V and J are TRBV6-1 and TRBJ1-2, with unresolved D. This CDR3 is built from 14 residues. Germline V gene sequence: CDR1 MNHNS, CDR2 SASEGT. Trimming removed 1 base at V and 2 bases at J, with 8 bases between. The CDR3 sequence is CASSEDDGNYGYTF. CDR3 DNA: TGTGCCAGCAGTGAAGATGACGGAAACTATGGCTACACCTTC.

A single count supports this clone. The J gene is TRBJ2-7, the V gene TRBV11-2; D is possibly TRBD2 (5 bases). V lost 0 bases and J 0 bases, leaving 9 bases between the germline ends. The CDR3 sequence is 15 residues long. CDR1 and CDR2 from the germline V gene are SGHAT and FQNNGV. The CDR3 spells CASSLDIGSSYEQYF. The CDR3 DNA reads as TGTGCCAGCAGCTTAGACATAGGGAGCTCCTACGAGCAGTACTTC. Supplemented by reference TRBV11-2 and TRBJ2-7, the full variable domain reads EAGVAQSPRYKIIEKRQSVAFWCNPISGHATLYWYQQILGQGPKLLIQFQNNGVVDDSQLPKDRFSAERLKGVDSTLKIQPAKLEDSAVYLCASSLDIGSSYEQYFGPGTRLTVT.

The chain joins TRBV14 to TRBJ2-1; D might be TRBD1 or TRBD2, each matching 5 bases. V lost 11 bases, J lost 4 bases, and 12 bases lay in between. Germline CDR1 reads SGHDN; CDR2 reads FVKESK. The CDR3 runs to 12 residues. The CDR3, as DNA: TGTGCCCGAGGGGAGCAATACAATGAGCAGTTCTTC. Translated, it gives CARGEQYNEQFF.

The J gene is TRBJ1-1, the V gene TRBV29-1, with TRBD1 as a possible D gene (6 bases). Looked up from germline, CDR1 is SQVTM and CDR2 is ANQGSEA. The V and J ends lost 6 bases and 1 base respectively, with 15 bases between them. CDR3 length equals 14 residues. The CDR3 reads CSVATGHGNTEAFF. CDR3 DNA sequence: TGCAGCGTCGCCACGGGACATGGGAACACTGAAGCTTTCTTT.

CDR3 residues: CAIRDRGAEAFF. DNA for the CDR3: TGTGCCATCAGAGACAGGGGGGCTGAAGCTTTCTTT. The genes are TRBV10-3 and TRBJ1-1, with 9 positions matching TRBD1. The CDR3 runs to 12 residues. Germline V gene sequence: CDR1 ENHRY, CDR2 SYGVKD. With V trimmed by 6 bases and J by 6 bases, 2 bases remained unmatched.

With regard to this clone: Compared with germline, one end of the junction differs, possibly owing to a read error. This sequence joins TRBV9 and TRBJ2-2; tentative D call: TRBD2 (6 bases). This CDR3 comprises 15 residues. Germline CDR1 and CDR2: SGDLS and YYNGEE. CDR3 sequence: CASSVEGRNSGELFF. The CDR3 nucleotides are TGTGCCAGCAGCGTAGAGGGGAGGAACTCCGGGGAGCTGTTTTTT. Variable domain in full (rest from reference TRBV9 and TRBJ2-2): DSGVTQTPKHLITATGQRVTLRCSPRSGDLSVYWYQQSLDQGLQFLIQYYNGEERAKGNILERFSAQQFPDLHSELNLSSLELGDSALYFCASSVEGRNSGELFFGEGSRLTVL.

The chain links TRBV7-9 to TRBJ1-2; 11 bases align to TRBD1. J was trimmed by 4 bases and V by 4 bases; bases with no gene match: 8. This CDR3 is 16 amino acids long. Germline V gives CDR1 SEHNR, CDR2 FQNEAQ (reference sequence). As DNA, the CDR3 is TGTGCCAGCAGCTCGATTCCGGGACAGGGGGTCTATGGCTACACCTTC. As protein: CASSSIPGQGVYGYTF.

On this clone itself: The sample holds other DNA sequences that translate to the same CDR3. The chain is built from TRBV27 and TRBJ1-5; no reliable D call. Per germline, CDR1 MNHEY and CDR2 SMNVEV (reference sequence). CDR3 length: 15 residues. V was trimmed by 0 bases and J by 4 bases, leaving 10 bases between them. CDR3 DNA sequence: TGTGCCAGCAGTTTATCCCTTCTGGGGAATCAGCCCCAGCATTTT. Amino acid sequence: CASSLSLLGNQPQHF.

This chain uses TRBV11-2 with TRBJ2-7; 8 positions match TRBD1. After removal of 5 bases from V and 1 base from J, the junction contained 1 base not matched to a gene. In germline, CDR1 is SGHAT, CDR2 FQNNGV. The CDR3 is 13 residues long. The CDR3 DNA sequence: TGTGCCAGCAGCCGACAGGGGTCCTACGAGCAGTACTTC. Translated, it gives CASSRQGSYEQYF.

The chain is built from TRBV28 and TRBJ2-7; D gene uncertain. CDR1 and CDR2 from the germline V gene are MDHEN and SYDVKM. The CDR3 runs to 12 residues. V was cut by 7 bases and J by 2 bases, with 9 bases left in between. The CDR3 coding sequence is TGTGCCAGCAAAGGCAGTACCTACGAGCAGTACTTC. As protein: CASKGSTYEQYF.

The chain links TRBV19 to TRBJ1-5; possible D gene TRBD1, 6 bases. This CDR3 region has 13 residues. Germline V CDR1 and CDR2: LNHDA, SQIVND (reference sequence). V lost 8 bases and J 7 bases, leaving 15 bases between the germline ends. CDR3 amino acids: CASVGQYGQPQHF. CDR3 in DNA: TGTGCCAGTGTAGGACAGTACGGACAGCCCCAGCATTTT.

In DNA form, the CDR3 reads TGCGCCAGCAGCTTGAGTAGTCGCGGGATCCAAGAGACCCAGTACTTC. Translation: CASSLSSRGIQETQYF. The J gene is TRBJ2-5, the V gene TRBV5-1; possible D gene TRBD2, 6 bases. The CDR3 consists of 16 residues. The germline CDR1 and CDR2 sequences are SGHRS and YFSETQ. V dropped 1 base and J dropped 1 base, with 14 bases sitting between them.

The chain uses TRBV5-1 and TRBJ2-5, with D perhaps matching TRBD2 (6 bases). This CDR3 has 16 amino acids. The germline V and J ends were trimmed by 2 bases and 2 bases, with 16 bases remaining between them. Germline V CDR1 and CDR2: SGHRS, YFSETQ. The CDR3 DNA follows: TGCGCCAGCAGCTTAGGGACTGGCTATTATCAAGAGACCCAGTACTTC. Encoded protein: CASSLGTGYYQETQYF.

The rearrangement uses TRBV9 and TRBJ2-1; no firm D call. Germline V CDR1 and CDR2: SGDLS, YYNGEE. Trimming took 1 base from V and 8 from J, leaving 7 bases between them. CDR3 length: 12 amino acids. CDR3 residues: CASSVTGDEQFF. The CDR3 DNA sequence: TGTGCCAGCAGCGTAACGGGCGATGAGCAGTTCTTC.

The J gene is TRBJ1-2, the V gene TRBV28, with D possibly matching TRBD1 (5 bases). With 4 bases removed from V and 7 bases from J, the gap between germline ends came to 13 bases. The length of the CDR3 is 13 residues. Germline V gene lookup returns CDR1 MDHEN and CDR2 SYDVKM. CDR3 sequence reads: CASSSGALGGYTF. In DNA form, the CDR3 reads TGTGCCAGCAGTTCCGGGGCCCTAGGTGGCTACACCTTC.

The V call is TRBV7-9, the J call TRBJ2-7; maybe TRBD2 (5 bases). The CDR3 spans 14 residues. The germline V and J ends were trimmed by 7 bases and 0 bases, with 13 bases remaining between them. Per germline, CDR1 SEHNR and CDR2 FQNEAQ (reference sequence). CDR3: CASTPGSPSYEQYF. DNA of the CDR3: TGTGCCAGCACCCCGGGGTCACCCTCCTACGAGCAGTACTTC.